These T cell receptor beta chains were read from a single sample in a study of cytomegalovirus exposure and HLA in healthy donors. Repertoires were generated with immunoSEQ multiplex PCR, while TCRdb's copy carries only in-frame clones and drops some. The profile shows about 170,000 clones, roughly 78% of them singletons. Sequenced material: PBMCs. Receptor source: a woman in her 50s in good health and CMV-seropositive. CDR3s include the opening cysteine and the closing phenylalanine or tryptophan. A D gene is named only where the DNA matches it firmly. Expanded clones get a size class; other rows say once, few or many, or leave the size out.

V	size	D	J	CDR3	DNA
TRBV2	once	TRBD1	TRBJ1-4	CASSVQGYINEKLFF	TGTGCCAGCAGTGTACAGGGGTACATTAATGAAAAACTGTTTTTT
TRBV14	NA	TRBD1	TRBJ1-2	CASSQGAGQGNYGYTF	TGTGCCAGCAGCCAAGGAGCGGGACAGGGGAACTATGGCTACACCTTC
TRBV5-1	NA	NA	TRBJ2-2	CASSFAVQSTGELFF	TGCGCCAGCAGCTTTGCAGTCCAGTCCACCGGGGAGCTGTTTTTT
TRBV11-3	NA	NA	TRBJ2-6	CASRTGYAGANVLTF	TGTGCCAGCAGGACAGGTTACGCTGGGGCCAACGTCCTGACTTTC
TRBV13	NA	NA	TRBJ2-3	CASSLGRGEYTQYF	TGTGCCAGCAGCTTAGGCCGCGGCGAATATACGCAGTATTTT
TRBV10-3	NA	NA	TRBJ1-2	CAISEDGGYGYTF	TGTGCCATCAGTGAGGACGGAGGTTATGGCTACACCTTC
TRBV7-9	once	NA	TRBJ1-4	CSSSLTGDRGEKLFF	TGTTCCAGCAGCCTTACAGGTGATAGAGGTGAAAAACTGTTTTTT
TRBV25-1	NA	NA	TRBJ2-7	CASSELLAEQYF	TGTGCCAGCAGTGAACTACTAGCCGAGCAGTACTTC
TRBV30	NA	TRBD1	TRBJ1-6	CAWAPGQYNSPLHF	TGTGCCTGGGCTCCGGGACAGTATAATTCACCCCTCCACTTT
TRBV27	NA	NA	TRBJ2-6	CASRPSGANVLTF	TGTGCCAGCAGACCGAGCGGGGCCAACGTCCTGACTTTC
TRBV5-4	once	NA	TRBJ1-2	CASSQGGGALNYGYTF	TGTGCCAGCAGCCAAGGGGGGGGCGCGCTTAACTATGGCTACACCTTC